The clone carrying this TCR beta chain appeared a few times. The data stem from a study of blood T cell repertoires in COVID-19. Study overall: Sample material is recorded as cDNA or gDNA derived from T cells, B-cell-depleted T cells, or PBMCs.

V gave up 0 bases and J gave up 1 base, with 14 bases separating them. The germline gives CDR1 SGHKS, CDR2 YYEKEE (reference sequence). This CDR3 contains 17 residues. In the authors' workflow: The authors estimated nucleated cell counts from reference gene primer amplification. Some clones are missing from TCRdb's copy, which holds only in-frame ones; the method was immunoSEQ multiplex PCR. V, J and clone size reflect that table, while D and trimming were determined from the DNA. The sample contains some 220,000 clones, around 80% of which appear only once. Patients at the Seattle site were enrolled during active infection and followed longitudinally.

This TCR was recovered from a woman in her 30s with COVID-19, enrolled during active disease. Sequenced sample: peripheral blood. V gene TRBV5-5 combines with J gene TRBJ1-5; D is perhaps TRBD1 (6 bases). The CDR3 sequence is CASSLAQSDRSNQPQHF. DNA for the CDR3: TGTGCCAGCAGCTTGGCCCAATCGGACAGAAGCAATCAGCCCCAGCATTTT. Together with reference TRBV5-5 and TRBJ1-5, the CDR3 gives the full variable domain: DAGVTQSPTHLIKTRGQQVTLRCSPISGHKSVSWYQQVLGQGPQFIFQYYEKEERGRGNFPDRFSARQFPNYSSELNVNALLLGDSALYLCASSLAQSDRSNQPQHFGDGTRLSIL.